Presented here are 27 T cell receptor beta chains from one specimen sequenced in a study of human T cells and chemical hapten exposure. MiXCR, run by TCRdb on the RACE reads, gives a single entry per CDR3 protein. The sample records about 300,000 distinct CDR3 sequences, about 5% being singletons. Time point here: pre-sensitization, week 0. Documented treatment: therapeutic diphenylcyclopropenone sensitization with weekly scalp DPC. Sequencing used whole blood, obtained in connection with sensitization to the hapten diphenylcyclopropenone (DPC). These receptor sequences come from a woman between 18 and 29 years old with alopecia areata. Some clones in this sample may be carry-over from other donors' samples.

The rearrangement joins TRBV4-2 to TRBJ2-7, with D possibly being TRBD1 (5 bases). The V end lost 4 bases, the J end lost 7 bases, and 17 bases lay between the germline ends. CDR3 length: 14 residues. Germline lookup yields CDR1 LGHNA and CDR2 YNFKEQ. CDR3 DNA sequence: TGTGCCAGCAGCCCCAGGGAAATTGCTCGGGAGCAGTACTTC. Translating it yields CASSPREIAREQYF.

This chain uses TRBV6-2 or TRBV6-3 with TRBJ2-5; 9 bases align to TRBD2. The CDR3 runs to 13 residues. Germline CDR1 reads MNHEY; CDR2 reads SVGEGT. J gave up 4 bases and V 8 bases, and 5 bases lay outside the gene matches. The CDR3 DNA reads TGTGCCAGCGGCCTAGCGGGGATAGAGACCCAGTACTTC. Translating gives CASGLAGIETQYF.

This clonotype was observed many times. The V call is TRBV6-1, the J call TRBJ2-1; 10 bases map to TRBD1. The CDR3 is 15 amino acids. Germline CDR1 MNHNS, CDR2 SASEGT. The junction had 13 bases not matched to a gene; V was cut back by 7 bases and J by 10 bases. The CDR3 nucleotides are TGTGCCAGCACCCCGGGACAGGGGCGCCCAGGGGAGCAGTTCTTC. Translated, it gives CASTPGQGRPGEQFF.

This clonotype was picked up a small number of times. J is TRBJ1-1 and V is TRBV5-4, with D possibly being TRBD1 (6 bases). CDR1 and CDR2 (germline): SGHNT, YYREEE (reference sequence). V lost 4 bases to trimming and J lost 8 bases, with 30 bases between them. The CDR3 is made up of 18 amino acids. The CDR3 DNA reads as TGTGCCAGCAGCAACGACCGACAGGAACCTTATGGAACGGGGGAAGCTTTCTTT. This gives the protein CASSNDRQEPYGTGEAFF.

This clonotype was counted a few times. In DNA, the CDR3 is TGTGCCAGCAGTTACACTCCTTTGACTAGCGGGGGAGAGACCCAGTACTTC. As protein: CASSYTPLTSGGETQYF. V usage is TRBV6-2 or TRBV6-3 and J usage is TRBJ2-5; 12 nucleotides align to TRBD2. V gave up 2 bases and J gave up 4 bases; unmatched junction bases: 8. CDR3 length equals 17 residues. Germline V lookup: CDR1 MNHEY, CDR2 SVGEGT.

Note on this clonotype: A much larger clonotype is one base distant, so this may be a read error. This chain links TRBV4-3 with TRBJ2-7, with TRBD2 matching 7 bases. Germline V gene sequence: CDR1 LGHNA, CDR2 YSLEER. The CDR3 has 14 amino acids. Written as DNA, the CDR3 is TGCGCCAGCGGCCAAGGACGGGGGGTCGGGGAGCAGTACTTC. Its translation is CASGQGRGVGEQYF.

This chain uses TRBV6-5 with TRBJ2-7, with 13 bases that match TRBD2. The CDR3 is made up of 21 amino acids. V gave up 4 bases and J gave up 3 bases; unmatched junction bases: 21. Germline loops: CDR1 MNHEY, CDR2 SVGAGI. The CDR3 loop reads CASSSSGPGLAGFAIIYEQYF. CDR3 bases: TGTGCCAGCAGTTCCTCTGGACCGGGACTAGCGGGGTTTGCGATTATCTACGAGCAGTACTTC.

The chain employs TRBV5-1 and TRBJ2-2, with D hard to call. Germline V CDR1 and CDR2: SGHRS, YFSETQ. V was trimmed by 0 bases and J by 4 bases, leaving 13 bases between them. The CDR3 extends over 16 amino acids. DNA of the CDR3: TGCGCCAGCAGCTTGGGATGGAGCGCCCTCACCGGGGAGCTGTTTTTT. It translates to CASSLGWSALTGELFF. The full variable domain, in which reference TRBV5-1 and TRBJ2-2 provide the parts outside the CDR3, is KAGVTQTPRYLIKTRGQQVTLSCSPISGHRSVSWYQQTPGQGLQFLFEYFSETQRNKGNFPGRFSGRQFSNSRSEMNVSTLELGDSALYLCASSLGWSALTGELFFGEGSRLTVL.

Notes on this clonotype: A much larger clonotype is one base distant, so this may be a read error. CDR3 loop: CASSQAAGPQESQYF. CDR3 nucleotides: TGTGCCAGCAGCCAAGCAGCGGGACCACAAGAGTCCCAGTACTTC. The chain combines TRBV3-1 with TRBJ2-5, with TRBD2 matching over 7 bases. Germline V lookup: CDR1 LGHDT, CDR2 YNNKEL (reference sequence). This CDR3 region has 15 residues.

The chain uses TRBV7-9 and TRBJ1-2; D unclear. Germline CDR1 reads SEHNR; CDR2 reads FQNEAQ (reference sequence). Between the trimmed V and J ends, which lost 4 bases and 5 bases, there was a span of 20 bases. The CDR3 covers 16 residues. Here the CDR3 DNA reads TGTGCCAGCAGCTCAGGATTGGGCAGCCGAGATTATGGCTACACCTTC. As protein: CASSSGLGSRDYGYTF.

The genes are TRBV29-1 and TRBJ1-1, with D possibly TRBD1 on 5 matching bases. Trimming stripped 3 bases from V and 1 base from J, with 9 bases between. The CDR3 runs 13 residues. CDR1 is SQVTM and CDR2 is ANQGSEA in the germline V gene. The CDR3 bases are TGCAGCGTTGACGTGGGGGGGAACACTGAAGCTTTCTTT. Translated, it gives CSVDVGGNTEAFF. The full variable domain, in which reference TRBV29-1 and TRBJ1-1 provide the parts outside the CDR3, is SAVISQKPSRDICQRGTSLTIQCQVDSQVTMMFWYRQQPGQSLTLIATANQGSEATYESGFVIDKFPISRPNLTFSTLTVSNMSPEDSSIYLCSVDVGGNTEAFFGQGTRLTVV.

This clonotype appeared a few times. This chain uses TRBV6-2 or TRBV6-3 with TRBJ2-1; unclear D gene. This CDR3 contains 16 residues. Germline-derived CDR1 and CDR2 are MNHEY and SVGEGT. Trimming pared 5 bases from V and 1 base from J, leaving 15 bases between. The CDR3 loop is CASSATEPRSYNEQFF. DNA for the CDR3: TGTGCCAGCAGTGCCACTGAACCTAGGTCCTACAATGAGCAGTTCTTC.

This clonotype was seen more than once but under ten times. The gene calls are TRBV4-2 and TRBJ2-1; 10 nucleotides agree with TRBD1. V was clipped by 2 bases and J by 6 bases; unmatched bases: 7. CDR3 size: 16 residues. Per the germline V gene, CDR1 is LGHNA and CDR2 is YNFKEQ. In DNA, the CDR3 is TGTGCCAGCAGCCAACGGTACGACAGGGGGCGCAATGAGCAGTTCTTC. It specifies CASSQRYDRGRNEQFF.

The gene calls are TRBV9 and TRBJ2-7; D possibly matches TRBD1 or TRBD2 (6 bases each). This CDR3 region has 16 residues. V lost 3 bases and J lost 4, with 20 bases in between. Germline CDR1 reads SGDLS; CDR2 reads YYNGEE. CDR3 sequence: CASSGGAVELGYEQYF. The CDR3 DNA is TGTGCCAGCAGCGGGGGGGCTGTCGAGTTAGGATACGAGCAGTACTTC.

This clonotype was counted only a few times. This rearrangement joins TRBV20-1 to TRBJ1-6; tentatively, D is TRBD1 (5 bases). The germline V gene has CDR1 DFQATT and CDR2 SNEGSKA (reference sequence). V lost 5 bases and J lost 7, with 18 bases in between. The CDR3 spans 15 residues. CDR3 nucleotide sequence: TGCAGTGCTCAACAGGTTTCCCTATTGAATTCACCCCTCCACTTT. Protein: CSAQQVSLLNSPLHF.

V and J are TRBV11-2 and TRBJ1-4; tentative D call: TRBD1 (5 bases). This CDR3 region has 16 residues. CDR1 and CDR2 (germline): SGHAT, FQNNGV. The V and J ends lost 5 bases and 4 bases respectively, with 17 bases between them. The CDR3: CASSRSPGLINEKLFF. DNA for the CDR3: TGTGCCAGCAGCCGGAGCCCGGGACTGATTAATGAAAAACTGTTTTTT.

This clonotype came up a few times. The chain combines TRBV6-4 with TRBJ1-5; D gene unclear. Trimming cost V 4 bases and J 7 bases, with 11 bases left between them. The CDR3 contains 13 residues. The V gene's germline CDR1 is MRHNA and CDR2 SNTAGT. The CDR3 sequence: CASSAQMGQPQHF. The CDR3 DNA follows: TGTGCCAGCAGTGCGCAAATGGGGCAGCCCCAGCATTTT.

This clonotype was counted at least ten times. CDR3 sequence: CASRRETGELFF. The CDR3 DNA sequence: TGTGCCAGCAGGAGGGAAACCGGGGAGCTGTTTTTT. The chain joins TRBV5-4 to TRBJ2-2; possibly TRBD2 for D (5 bases). Germline V gives CDR1 SGHNT, CDR2 YYREEE (reference sequence). This CDR3 contains 12 residues. Deletions cut 5 bases from V and 5 bases from J, with 7 bases between. The complete variable domain, with remaining parts taken from reference TRBV5-4 and TRBJ2-2, reads ETGVTQSPTHLIKTRGQQVTLRCSSQSGHNTVSWYQQALGQGPQFIFQYYREEENGRGNFPPRFSGLQFPNYSSELNVNALELDDSALYLCASRRETGELFFGEGSRLTVL.

At least ten counts were recorded for this clonotype. The rearrangement uses TRBV6-2 or TRBV6-3 and TRBJ2-1, with D maybe TRBD2 (6 bases). CDR1 and CDR2 from the germline V gene are MNHEY and SVGEGT. This CDR3 is built from 14 residues. V lost 7 bases, J lost 10 bases, and 20 bases lay in between. CDR3 sequence (DNA): TGTGCCAGCATCAAGGGACGTCCGGGGGTGGAGCAGTTCTTC. It translates to CASIKGRPGVEQFF.

This clonotype was detected many times. V is TRBV6-6 and J is TRBJ2-5, with 8 bases lining up with TRBD2. The germline V gene has CDR1 MNHNY and CDR2 SVGAGI (reference sequence). With 2 bases clipped from V and 3 bases from J, the junction kept 5 bases outside the gene matches. This CDR3 comprises 15 residues. DNA for the CDR3: TGTGCCAGCAGTTACAGGCAGGGACTAGAAGAGACCCAGTACTTC. This translates into CASSYRQGLEETQYF.

The CDR3 reads CASNPGPKEPNTEAFF. Here the CDR3 DNA reads TGTGCCAGCAACCCCGGACCTAAGGAACCGAACACTGAAGCTTTCTTT. The chain carries TRBV5-8 and TRBJ1-1; D gene ambiguous. CDR1 SGHTS and CDR2 YDEGEE come from the germline V gene. Between the trimmed V and J ends, which lost 6 bases and 1 base, there was a span of 19 bases. The CDR3 spans 16 residues.

This clonotype was seen only a few times. Here the CDR3 reads CASTTPTDTQYF. CDR3 in DNA: TGTGCCAGCACGACACCCACAGATACGCAGTATTTT. V gene TRBV28 combines with J gene TRBJ2-3; D is undetermined. There are 12 residues in the CDR3. The germline V gene has CDR1 MDHEN and CDR2 SYDVKM. V lost 7 bases and J lost 2, with 7 bases in between.

This clonotype was counted between two and nine times. This chain connects TRBV25-1 to TRBJ2-3; 8 nucleotides agree with TRBD1. Germline lookup yields CDR1 MGHDK and CDR2 SYGVNS. V shed 5 bases and J 2 bases; nucleotides not matched to a gene: 6. The CDR3 consists of 15 residues. The CDR3 DNA reads as TGTGCCAGCAGTTTTCGGACAGGGTACACAGATACGCAGTATTTT. Its protein product is CASSFRTGYTDTQYF.

This clonotype has at least ten counts. V and J are TRBV6-5 and TRBJ1-4; D unclear. Germline assignment: CDR1 MNHEY and CDR2 SVGAGI. Between the trimmed V and J ends, which lost 4 bases and 5 bases, there was a span of 5 bases. The CDR3 has 12 residues. CDR3 sequence reads: CASSSLNEKLFF. The DNA of the CDR3 is TGTGCCAGCAGTTCTCTGAATGAAAAACTGTTTTTT.

The chain joins TRBV9 to TRBJ2-6, with D unresolved. V was trimmed by 3 bases and J by 4 bases, leaving 5 bases between them. Germline lookup yields CDR1 SGDLS and CDR2 YYNGEE. The CDR3 totals 13 residues. The CDR3 nucleotides read TGTGCCAGCAGCGATACCGGGGCCAACGTCCTGACTTTC. Its translation is CASSDTGANVLTF.

This clonotype was seen more than once but under ten times. The chain employs TRBV12-3 or TRBV12-4 and TRBJ2-5; 10 nucleotides match TRBD2. This CDR3 spans 15 amino acids. Trimming at V came to 4 bases and at J to 5 bases, leaving 7 bases not matched to a gene. CDR3 nucleotide sequence: TGTGCCAGCAGTTCCACGGGTAGCGGGGGGGAGACCCAGTACTTC. This sequence encodes CASSSTGSGGETQYF.

Only a few counts were recorded for this clonotype. The gene calls are TRBV20-1 and TRBJ1-1; TRBD1 aligns across 10 bases. With 6 bases clipped from V and 3 bases from J, the junction kept 16 bases outside the gene matches. Germline V gene data show CDR1 as DFQATT and CDR2 as SNEGSKA (reference sequence). The length of the CDR3 is 17 residues. For the CDR3, the DNA is TGCAGTGCCAGTCCCCCACCGGGACAGGGGTTAGACACTGAAGCTTTCTTT. This encodes CSASPPPGQGLDTEAFF.